This TCR beta chain is from a study of CD8 T cells in ankylosing spondylitis. Germline-derived CDR1 and CDR2 are SEHNR and FQNEAQ (reference sequence). CDR3 length: 14 amino acids. Trimming removed 11 bases at V and 1 base at J, with 14 bases between. Whole-study findings and limits: For ankylosing spondylitis blood, a TCR beta motif of seven to nine highly homologous variants appeared characteristic. Reactive arthritis synovial fluid and blood previously showed some of these motif variants. Matched ankylosing spondylitis synovial fluid reportedly contained a significantly enriched population of disease-linked clones.

TCRdb itself ran the 5' RACE reads through MiXCR, one entry per CDR3 protein. The top ten clones hold around 7% of a sample with hundreds of thousands of distinct CDR3 sequences, around 7.8% of them seen once. This clonotype was counted at least ten times. The antigen is unknown. Sequencing used blood, either unsorted or a sorted T cell fraction (not recorded which). V usage is TRBV7-9 and J usage is TRBJ2-2; D may be TRBD1 (6 bases). The sequence derives from a male donor with ankylosing spondylitis or in good health (not recorded which). DNA for the CDR3: TGTGCCCTTGACCCAGGGGTGAACACCGGGGAGCTGTTTTTT. This sequence encodes CALDPGVNTGELFF.